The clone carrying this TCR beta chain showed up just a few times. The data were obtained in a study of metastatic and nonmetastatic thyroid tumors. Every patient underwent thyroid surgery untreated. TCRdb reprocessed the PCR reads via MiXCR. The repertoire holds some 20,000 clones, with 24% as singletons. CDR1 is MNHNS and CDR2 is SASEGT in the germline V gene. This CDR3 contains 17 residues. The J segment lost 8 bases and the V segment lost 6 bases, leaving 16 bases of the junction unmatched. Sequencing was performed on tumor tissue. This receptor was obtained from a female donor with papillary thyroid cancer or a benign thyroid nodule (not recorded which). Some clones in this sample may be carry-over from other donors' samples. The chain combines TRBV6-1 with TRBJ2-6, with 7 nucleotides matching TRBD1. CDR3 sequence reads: CASSRQGGSMGSNVLTF. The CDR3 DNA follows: TGTGCCAGCAGCAGACAGGGTGGTTCTATGGGGTCCAACGTCCTGACTTTC.